This TCR beta chain was captured by sequencing in a study of blood T cell repertoires in COVID-19. Study details: Acute-phase and convalescent COVID-19 samples originated in the United States, Italy and Spain. PBMCs, B-cell-depleted T cells, or T cells provided the cDNA or gDNA that made up the material.

Germline loops: CDR1 SGHDT, CDR2 YYEEEE. This CDR3 is built from 14 residues. The ends lost 4 bases at V and 10 bases at J; junction bases unmatched: 11. As processed by the authors: Quantification of nucleated cells was approximated via reference gene primer amplification. Sequenced by immunoSEQ multiplex PCR; TCRdb stores in-frame clones only, minus some. V and J calls and clone size are given by that table; D and trimming were obtained from the DNA. The table records 210,000 or so clones, 75% to 85% of them present only once. This sequence originates from a woman aged 35 to 49 with acute COVID-19. The chain joins TRBV5-6 to TRBJ1-2, with 9 bases that match TRBD1. The specimen sequenced was PBMCs or T cells enriched from blood (not recorded which). DNA of the CDR3: TGTGCCAGCAGCCCGGGACAGGGAGACCCCCTCTACACCTTC. It specifies CASSPGQGDPLYTF.